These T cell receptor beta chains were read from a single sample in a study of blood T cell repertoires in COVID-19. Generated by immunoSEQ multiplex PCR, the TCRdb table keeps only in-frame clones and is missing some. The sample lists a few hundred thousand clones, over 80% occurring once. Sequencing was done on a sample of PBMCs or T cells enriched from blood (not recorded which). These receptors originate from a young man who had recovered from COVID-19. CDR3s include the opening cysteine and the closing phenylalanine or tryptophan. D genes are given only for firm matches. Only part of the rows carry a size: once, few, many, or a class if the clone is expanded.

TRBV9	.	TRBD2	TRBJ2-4	TGTGCCAGCAGCGGAGGGACTAGCGGGGCCAAAAACATTCAGTACTTC	CASSGGTSGAKNIQYF
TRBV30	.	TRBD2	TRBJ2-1	TGTGCCTGGAGTGTACGTAGCGGGGGGGCCTACAATGAGCAGTTCTTC	CAWSVRSGGAYNEQFF
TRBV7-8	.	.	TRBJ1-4	TGTGCCAGCAGCGAGGTGGTTGCAACTAATGAAAAACTGTTTTTT	CASSEVVATNEKLFF
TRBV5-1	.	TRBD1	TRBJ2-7	TGCGCCAGCAGCTTGGGGTTCGGCAGGGGGCTCTACGAGCAGTACTTC	CASSLGFGRGLYEQYF
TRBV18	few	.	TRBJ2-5	TGTGCCAGCTCACCCTTAGCCCAAGACCAAGAGACCCAGTACTTC	CASSPLAQDQETQYF
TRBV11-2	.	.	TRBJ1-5	TGTGCCAGCAGCGATGGAGGCAATCAGCCCCAGCATTTT	CASSDGGNQPQHF
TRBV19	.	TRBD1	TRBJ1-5	TGTGCCAGTAGTTTAACAGGGGGCAATCAGCCCCAGCATTTT	CASSLTGGNQPQHF
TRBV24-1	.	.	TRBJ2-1	TGTGCCACCAGTGATTCGGACAGAGACAATGAGCAGTTCTTC	CATSDSDRDNEQFF
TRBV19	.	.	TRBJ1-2	TGTGCCAGTAGAAAAATAGGAGAGTTCTATGGCTACACCTTC	CASRKIGEFYGYTF
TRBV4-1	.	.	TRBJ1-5	TGCGCCAGCAGCCAACGTTCCGTTGCCGTTCGGTATAGCAATCAGCCCCAGCATTTT	CASSQRSVAVRYSNQPQHF
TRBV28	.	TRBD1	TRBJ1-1	TGTGCCGGACAAGGACAGGGGTTGAACACTGAAGCTTTCTTT	CAGQGQGLNTEAFF
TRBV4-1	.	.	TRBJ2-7	TGCGCCAGCAGCCAAGGACGACTACAGGGACGGAACACCTACGAGCAGTACTTC	CASSQGRLQGRNTYEQYF
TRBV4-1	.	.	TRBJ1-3	TGCGCCAGCAGCCAAGGAGCGGGGTACGGAAACACCATATATTTT	CASSQGAGYGNTIYF
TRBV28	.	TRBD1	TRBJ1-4	TGTGCCAGCATCGACAGGGGGCGAGAAAAACTGTTTTTT	CASIDRGREKLFF
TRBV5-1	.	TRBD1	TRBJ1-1	TGCGCCAGCAGCCTGCGGACAGGGGGGATCACTGAAGCTTTCTTT	CASSLRTGGITEAFF
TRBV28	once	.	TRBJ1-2	TGTGCCAGCAGCTTGTTAAGGGAGGTCAACTATGGCTACACCTTC	CASSLLREVNYGYTF
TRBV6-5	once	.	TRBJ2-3	TGTGCCAGCAGTTACTCGATTGCGACAGATACGCAGTATTTT	CASSYSIATDTQYF
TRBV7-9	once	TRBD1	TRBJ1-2	TGTGCCAGCAGCTTAGAGGGACAGGGGGACTATGGCTACACCTTC	CASSLEGQGDYGYTF
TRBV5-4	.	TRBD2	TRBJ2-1	TGTGCCAGCAGCTCGCGTCTGGGACTATCAAACAATGAGCAGTTCTTC	CASSSRLGLSNNEQFF
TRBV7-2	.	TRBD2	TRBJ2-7	TGTGCCAGCAGCTTAGTTCCTAGCGGGGGCTCTAACTCCTACGAGCAGTACTTC	CASSLVPSGGSNSYEQYF
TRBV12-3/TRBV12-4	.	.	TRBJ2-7	TGTGCCAGCGGAAGCGGGCCTACCTACGAGCAGTACTTC	CASGSGPTYEQYF
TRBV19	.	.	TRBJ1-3	TGTGCCAGTAGTCGGGTAACTACTGGAAACACCATATATTTT	CASSRVTTGNTIYF
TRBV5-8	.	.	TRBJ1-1	TGTGCCAGCAGCTTTCGGGGGGTAAGGGGCACTGAAGCTTTCTTT	CASSFRGVRGTEAFF
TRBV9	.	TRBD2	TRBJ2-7	TGTGCCAGCAGCGTAGACGCGGGAGGGCCTGGGAGCTCCTACGAGCAGTACTTC	CASSVDAGGPGSSYEQYF
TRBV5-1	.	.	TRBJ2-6	TGCGCCAGCAGCTATCAGGGTACTGGGGCCAACGTCCTGACTTTC	CASSYQGTGANVLTF
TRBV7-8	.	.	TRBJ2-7	TGTGCCAGCAGCTTAGTGGGCACTGGCGAGCAGTACTTC	CASSLVGTGEQYF
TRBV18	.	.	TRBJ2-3	TGTGCCAGCTCACCCTTGCTAGGTTCGCTTGATACGCAGTATTTT	CASSPLLGSLDTQYF
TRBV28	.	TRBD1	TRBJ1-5	TGTGCCAGCAGGACTCCGGGACAGGGGGCCCATGGGGCCCAGCATTTT	CASRTPGQGAHGAQHF
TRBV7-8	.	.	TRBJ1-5	TGTGCCAGCAGCTTAGCGCAAGGGTCCGGGAGTCAGCCCCAGCATTTT	CASSLAQGSGSQPQHF
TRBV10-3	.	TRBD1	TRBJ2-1	TGTGCCATCAGTGAGTCGGGACAGGCCGACAATGAGCAGTTCTTC	CAISESGQADNEQFF
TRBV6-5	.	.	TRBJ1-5	TGTGCCAGCAGTTTTAGGAGCGATCAGCCCCAGCATTTT	CASSFRSDQPQHF
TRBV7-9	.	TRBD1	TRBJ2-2	TGTGCCAGCAGCTCGGGGACAGGGGCCGGGGAGCTGTTTTTT	CASSSGTGAGELFF
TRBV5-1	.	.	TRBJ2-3	TGCGCCAGCAAAGAATCTTTAGTAGATTCGCAGTATTTT	CASKESLVDSQYF
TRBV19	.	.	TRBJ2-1	TGTGCCAGTAGTAAAGACAGCTCCTACAATGAGCAGTTCTTC	CASSKDSSYNEQFF
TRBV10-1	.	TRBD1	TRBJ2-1	TGCGCCAGCAGTCAGGACAGGGAGACCTACAATGAGCAGTTCTTC	CASSQDRETYNEQFF
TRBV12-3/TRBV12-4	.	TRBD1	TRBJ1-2	TGTGCCAGCAGTTACGGACAGGGCTCTGGCTACACCTTC	CASSYGQGSGYTF